Each of the 31 T cell receptor beta chains below was sequenced from the same sample in a study of cytomegalovirus exposure and HLA in healthy donors. TCRdb's table, derived via immunoSEQ multiplex PCR, lists solely in-frame clones and lacks some. The sample has fewer than 130,000 clones, more than 75% seen once; the top ten hold 1.4%. The sequenced sample consisted of PBMCs. These receptors all come from a woman under 40 in good health and CMV-seropositive.

V gene TRBV2 combines with J gene TRBJ2-2; 13 positions agree with TRBD2. The CDR3 sequence is 17 residues long. Looked up from germline, CDR1 is SNHLY and CDR2 is FYNNEI. With 3 bases clipped from V and 7 bases from J, the junction kept 8 bases outside the gene matches. The CDR3 nucleotides read TGTGCCAGCAGTGACGGACTAGCGGGGGAAAGGGGCGGGGAGCTGTTTTTT. Amino acid sequence: CASSDGLAGERGGELFF.

The V and J genes are TRBV7-3 and TRBJ2-5; D gene ambiguous. The CDR3 sequence is 13 residues long. CDR1 is SGHTA, CDR2 FQGTGA, per germline. Trimming removed 1 base at V and 4 bases at J, with 7 bases between. The CDR3 DNA reads TGTGCCAGCAGCTTAAATGGCGGAGAGACCCAGTACTTC. Encoded protein: CASSLNGGETQYF.

This chain links TRBV7-2 with TRBJ1-2, with 9 bases fitting TRBD1. Trimming cost V 8 bases and J 3 bases; bases outside gene matches: 4. Looked up from germline, CDR1 is SGHTA and CDR2 is FQGNSA. The CDR3 length is 13 residues. This chain's CDR3 is CASADRGYYGYTF. CDR3 DNA sequence: TGTGCCAGCGCGGACAGGGGCTACTATGGCTACACCTTC.

The CDR3 coding sequence is TGTGCCAGCAGCTTGGAAGGGGGTTACACTGAAGCTTTCTTT. This gives the protein CASSLEGGYTEAFF. This rearrangement joins TRBV5-5 to TRBJ1-1; tentative D call: TRBD1 (6 bases). CDR1 SGHKS and CDR2 YYEKEE come from the germline V gene (reference sequence). V was shortened by 0 bases and J by 3 bases, with 9 bases between the two germline ends. The CDR3 extends over 14 amino acids.

The chain combines TRBV15 with TRBJ2-7, with no clear D. V shed 0 bases and J shed 5 bases, with 8 bases lying between them. This CDR3 has 13 amino acids. Germline CDR1 is LNHNV and CDR2 is YYDKDF (reference sequence). Here the CDR3 DNA reads TGTGCCACCAGCAGAGATCCAAGCAACGAGCAGTACTTC. As protein: CATSRDPSNEQYF.

The V call is TRBV7-3, the J call TRBJ2-7, with 10 bases lining up with TRBD1. From germline, CDR1 is SGHTA and CDR2 FQGTGA. CDR3 length: 15 residues. V was pared by 5 bases and J by 5 bases, with 9 bases of the junction left unmatched. The CDR3 here is CASSATGGSIHEQYF. The DNA for the CDR3 is TGTGCCAGCAGCGCGACAGGGGGCAGTATCCACGAGCAGTACTTC.

This clone was found a few times. The chain carries TRBV13 and TRBJ1-2; D unresolved. Trimming removed 6 bases at V and 6 bases at J, with 11 bases between. The V gene's germline CDR1 is PRHDT and CDR2 FYEKMQ (reference sequence). The CDR3 extends over 12 amino acids. The CDR3 region has the DNA TGTGCCAGCAGTCGGAGGGCGCATGGCTACACCTTC. It encodes CASSRRAHGYTF.

This chain uses TRBV7-9 with TRBJ1-4; TRBD1 might be the D (6 bases). Trimming shortened V by 5 bases and J by 4 bases, and 14 bases separated the two germline ends. Per germline, CDR1 SEHNR and CDR2 FQNEAQ (reference sequence). The CDR3 has 15 residues. CDR3 loop: CASSPWGRNNEKLFF. The DNA of the CDR3 is TGTGCCAGCAGCCCCTGGGGGCGGAATAATGAAAAACTGTTTTTT.

The chain employs TRBV2 and TRBJ2-3; 8 bases line up with TRBD2. Trimming removed 11 bases from V and 7 bases from J; junction bases left unmatched: 8. Per germline, CDR1 SNHLY and CDR2 FYNNEI. This CDR3 is built from 12 residues. CDR3 region: CAGRGGGYTQYF. Here the CDR3 DNA reads TGTGCCGGACGGGGGGGCGGATATACGCAGTATTTT.

The chain links TRBV19 to TRBJ1-5, with 8 bases lining up with TRBD1. Germline CDR1 and CDR2: LNHDA and SQIVND (reference sequence). V gave up 4 bases and J gave up 1 base; unmatched junction bases: 6. The CDR3 extends over 16 amino acids. CDR3 residues: CASSRSRQGSNQPQHF. DNA for the CDR3: TGTGCCAGTAGTAGAAGTCGACAGGGGAGCAATCAGCCCCAGCATTTT.

There are a few counts of this clone. CDR3 in amino acids: CASSLEGAGLVVHNEQFF. For the CDR3, the DNA is TGCGCCAGCAGCTTGGAAGGGGCGGGGTTAGTGGTACACAATGAGCAGTTCTTC. This rearrangement joins TRBV5-1 to TRBJ2-1; TRBD2 is a possible D gene (6 bases). V lost 0 bases and J lost 5, with 21 bases in between. CDR1 is SGHRS and CDR2 is YFSETQ in the germline V gene. The length of the CDR3 is 18 residues.

This sequence joins TRBV14 and TRBJ2-5; possibly TRBD1 for D (6 bases). V dropped 4 bases and J dropped 5 bases, with 20 bases sitting between them. Looked up from germline, CDR1 is SGHDN and CDR2 is FVKESK. The CDR3 runs to 16 residues. The CDR3 DNA is TGTGCCAGCAGCCCATTTTCCTCCAGGGGTTACGAGACCCAGTACTTC. It encodes CASSPFSSRGYETQYF.

The rearrangement uses TRBV5-4 and TRBJ2-3; 11 bases are a match to TRBD2. From germline, CDR1 is SGHNT and CDR2 YYREEE (reference sequence). This CDR3 has 15 residues. The V gene end was trimmed by 4 bases and the J gene end by 7 bases; junction bases not matched to a gene: 8. The CDR3 nucleotides read TGTGCCAGCAGCGATGGGACTAGCGGTCGCTATACGCAGTATTTT. This translates into CASSDGTSGRYTQYF.

V gene TRBV7-9 combines with J gene TRBJ2-3, with a possible D match to TRBD2 (5 bases). V was shortened by 1 base and J by 0 bases, with 8 bases between the two germline ends. The CDR3 spans 15 residues. CDR1 and CDR2 from the germline V gene are SEHNR and FQNEAQ (reference sequence). The CDR3 reads CASSLDLASTDTQYF. CDR3 nucleotides: TGTGCCAGCAGCTTAGATTTAGCGAGCACAGATACGCAGTATTTT.

This clone occurred once. As DNA, the CDR3 is TGTGCCAGCAGCGCCTCGGGACTAGCGGGAGGGGTCGACGAGCAGTACTTC. Its translation: CASSASGLAGGVDEQYF. The genes are TRBV9 and TRBJ2-7; 16 bases line up with TRBD2. J lost 5 bases, V lost 3 bases, and 8 bases had no gene match. CDR3 length: 17 amino acids. Germline-derived CDR1 and CDR2 are SGDLS and YYNGEE.

The V gene is TRBV25-1, the J gene TRBJ2-5; 14 nucleotides agree with TRBD2. The CDR3 contains 17 residues. Trimming removed 4 bases from V and 4 bases from J; junction bases left unmatched: 8. Germline V lookup: CDR1 MGHDK, CDR2 SYGVNS. The CDR3 here is CASSGSTSGRASETQYF. CDR3 in DNA: TGTGCCAGCAGTGGTTCGACTAGCGGGAGGGCCTCAGAGACCCAGTACTTC.

Notes on this clone: At one end the junction does not follow the germline gene, possibly because of a read error. This specimen includes other DNA sequences encoding the same CDR3. V and J are TRBV15 and TRBJ1-1; no reliable D call. Germline assignment: CDR1 LNHNV and CDR2 YYDKDF (reference sequence). The CDR3 runs to 13 residues. This CDR3 is CATSKPGNTEAFF. CDR3 sequence (DNA): TGTGCCACCAGCAAGCCGGGGAACACTGAAGCCTTCTTT.

The V gene is TRBV6-5, the J gene TRBJ1-5, with D perhaps TRBD1 (5 bases). With 0 bases removed from V and 6 bases from J, the gap between germline ends came to 6 bases. This CDR3 has 13 residues. CDR1 MNHEY and CDR2 SVGAGI come from the germline V gene. CDR3 DNA sequence: TGTGCCAGCAGTTACTCTAGGGGTCAGCCCCAGCATTTT. This translates into CASSYSRGQPQHF.

This chain uses TRBV19 with TRBJ2-1; perhaps TRBD2 as D (5 bases). The CDR3 contains 11 residues. Germline CDR1 reads LNHDA; CDR2 reads SQIVND (reference sequence). V dropped 8 bases and J dropped 9 bases, with 11 bases sitting between them. For the CDR3, the DNA is TGTGCCAGTCCCCGTGAGGGTGAGCAGTTCTTC. Translating it yields CASPREGEQFF.

The CDR3 reads CASSQTGSFHGYTF. CDR3 DNA: TGTGCCAGTAGCCAGACAGGGAGCTTTCATGGCTACACCTTC. The chain links TRBV19 to TRBJ1-2; the match to TRBD1 covers 7 bases. Germline V lookup: CDR1 LNHDA, CDR2 SQIVND (reference sequence). The V and J ends lost 6 bases and 6 bases, in that order; junction bases with no gene match: 10. The CDR3 totals 14 residues.

V is TRBV12-5 and J is TRBJ1-2; tentatively, D is TRBD1 (6 bases). V was cut by 4 bases and J by 8 bases, with 14 bases left in between. From germline, CDR1 is LGHNT and CDR2 FRNRAP. CDR3 size: 13 residues. The CDR3 DNA follows: TGTGCTAGTGGTTGGACAGCCCCCGGCGGCTACACCTTC. This sequence encodes CASGWTAPGGYTF.

This clone appeared once. V and J are TRBV7-8 and TRBJ2-5; D is unresolved. Germline V gene data show CDR1 as SGHVS and CDR2 as FQNEAQ. V dropped 5 bases and J dropped 2 bases, with 9 bases sitting between them. This CDR3 is 13 amino acids long. CDR3 nucleotide sequence: TGTGCCAGCAGCCCGATGCGGCAAGAGACCCAGTACTTC. It translates to CASSPMRQETQYF.

V is TRBV7-9 and J is TRBJ2-7; 7 bases map to TRBD1. The V segment lost 0 bases and the J segment 0 bases; nucleotides outside the gene matches: 8. The CDR3 is 17 residues long. The germline V gene has CDR1 SEHNR and CDR2 FQNEAQ (reference sequence). The CDR3 is CASSLAGGPILSYEQYF. CDR3 in DNA: TGTGCCAGCAGCTTAGCAGGGGGCCCAATCCTCTCCTACGAGCAGTACTTC.

This clone appeared once. This chain uses TRBV5-6 with TRBJ2-3, with unresolved D. This CDR3 is built from 15 residues. V was trimmed by 4 bases and J by 3 bases, leaving 15 bases between them. The germline V gene encodes CDR1 SGHDT and CDR2 YYEEEE. CDR3 in DNA: TGTGCCAGCAGCCCTGGCCTCGCGGATACAGATACGCAGTATTTT. Translating it yields CASSPGLADTDTQYF.

This chain connects TRBV9 to TRBJ2-1; a weak D match, TRBD1 (5 bases). Germline CDR1 is SGDLS and CDR2 is YYNGEE. Trimming cost V 2 bases and J 0 bases, with 9 bases left between them. This CDR3 contains 15 residues. The CDR3, as DNA: TGTGCCAGCAGCGTCACAGGAGACTCCTACAATGAGCAGTTCTTC. Its translation: CASSVTGDSYNEQFF.

The chain employs TRBV25-1 and TRBJ2-2; TRBD1 matches at 8 bases. CDR3 length: 14 residues. Per germline, CDR1 MGHDK and CDR2 SYGVNS. J gave up 7 bases and V 6 bases, and 7 bases lay outside the gene matches. The CDR3 DNA sequence: TGTGCCAGCAGCCGACAGGGGTCGGGCGGGGAGCTGTTTTTT. Encoded protein: CASSRQGSGGELFF.

The V call is TRBV27, the J call TRBJ2-5; TRBD2 matches at 9 bases. The germline V gene has CDR1 MNHEY and CDR2 SMNVEV (reference sequence). After removal of 6 bases from V and 2 bases from J, the junction contained 7 bases not matched to a gene. The CDR3 length is 15 residues. The CDR3 is CASRTAGGLQETQYF. The DNA of the CDR3 is TGTGCCAGCAGAACAGCGGGGGGACTACAAGAGACCCAGTACTTC.

V usage is TRBV4-3 and J usage is TRBJ1-4; tentatively, D is TRBD1 (6 bases). Trimming left V 0 bases short and J 8 bases short, with 22 bases between. The CDR3 extends over 18 amino acids. Germline values: CDR1 LGHNA, CDR2 YSLEER. The CDR3 DNA follows: TGCGCCAGCAGCCAAGATAAGGGGGGGGTCGGAATAAACGAAAAACTGTTTTTT. Translated: CASSQDKGGVGINEKLFF.

CDR3 loop: CASSLTGQGNSPLHF. The CDR3 DNA sequence: TGTGCCAGCAGCCTTACGGGACAGGGAAATTCACCCCTCCACTTT. The rearrangement uses TRBV7-2 and TRBJ1-6; the match to TRBD1 covers 9 bases. Germline V gene sequence: CDR1 SGHTA, CDR2 FQGNSA. This CDR3 spans 15 amino acids. Unmatched junction bases numbered 6, after V lost 5 bases and J lost 7 bases.

Concerning this clone: A read error may produce the germline difference seen at one junction end. The gene calls are TRBV7-7 and TRBJ2-5; 8 nucleotides match TRBD2. This CDR3 contains 15 residues. Germline V gene lookup returns CDR1 SSHAT and CDR2 FNYEAQ (reference sequence). The CDR3 here is CASSPRRGGRETQYF. The CDR3 nucleotides are TGTGCTAGCAGCCCCCGTCGCGGGGGGCGGGAGACCCAGTACTTC.

The V and J genes are TRBV5-5 and TRBJ2-3; a possible D gene is TRBD2 (5 bases). The CDR3 length is 15 residues. Germline loops: CDR1 SGHKS, CDR2 YYEKEE (reference sequence). V shed 0 bases and J shed 0 bases, with 8 bases lying between them. DNA of the CDR3: TGTGCCAGCAGCTTGGGCGCGGGTAGCACAGATACGCAGTATTTT. Its translation is CASSLGAGSTDTQYF. Using reference TRBV5-5 and TRBJ2-3 for the parts outside the CDR3, the full variable domain is DAGVTQSPTHLIKTRGQQVTLRCSPISGHKSVSWYQQVLGQGPQFIFQYYEKEERGRGNFPDRFSARQFPNYSSELNVNALLLGDSALYLCASSLGAGSTDTQYFGPGTRLTVL.